Following are 27 T cell receptor beta chains from one sample sequenced in a study of T-cell reconstitution after alpha-beta-depleted transplantation in children. Unique molecular identifiers were incorporated into the prepared TCRbeta library. TCRdb reprocessed the PCR reads with MiXCR, giving one entry per CDR3 protein. The sample lists 580,000 or so distinct CDR3 sequences; roughly 24% were seen once. Here the sequenced sample was PBMCs, mostly from graft donor cells, taken 360 days after TCRalphabeta/CD19-depleted stem cell transplant. The receptors here all came from a boy less than two years old who had a stem cell transplant for acute myeloid leukemia, so the T cells may come from the graft donor.

This rearrangement joins TRBV15 to TRBJ1-4, with a possible D match to TRBD1 (5 bases). CDR1 and CDR2 (germline): LNHNV, YYDKDF (reference sequence). This CDR3 contains 14 residues. Trimming left V 5 bases short and J 7 bases short, with 14 bases between. The CDR3 reads CATSFREEGEKLFF. The CDR3 DNA follows: TGTGCCACCAGCTTCAGGGAGGAAGGTGAAAAACTGTTTTTT.

In this sample, this clonotype turned up a few times. This chain connects TRBV20-1 to TRBJ2-3; D perhaps matches TRBD2 (5 bases). V was pared by 2 bases and J by 5 bases, with 14 bases between. The CDR3 runs 14 residues. Germline V gene sequence: CDR1 DFQATT, CDR2 SNEGSKA (reference sequence). In DNA form, the CDR3 reads TGCAGTGCTAGACCGCCCTCCGGGGAAGATACGCAGTATTTT. As protein: CSARPPSGEDTQYF.

The chain is built from TRBV6-4 and TRBJ2-5, with 8 bases fitting TRBD2. Per the germline V gene, CDR1 is MRHNA and CDR2 is SNTAGT. With 7 bases clipped from V and 5 bases from J, the junction kept 3 bases outside the gene matches. The CDR3 is made up of 12 amino acids. The CDR3 is CASKTSEETQYF. The CDR3 DNA reads as TGTGCCAGCAAGACTAGCGAGGAGACCCAGTACTTC.

The V and J genes are TRBV15 and TRBJ2-1; 16 bases map to TRBD2. The CDR3 is 20 residues long. CDR1 and CDR2 from the germline V gene are LNHNV and YYDKDF (reference sequence). With V trimmed by 5 bases and J by 0 bases, 10 bases remained unmatched. The CDR3 nucleotides are TGTGCCACCAGCGCGCTTCCGGGACTAGCGGGGGGGAGCTCCTACAATGAGCAGTTCTTC. This gives the protein CATSALPGLAGGSSYNEQFF.

The chain uses TRBV20-1 and TRBJ2-5; TRBD1 aligns across 8 bases. Losses at the gene ends were 2 bases for V and 2 bases for J; bases not matched to a gene: 4. Germline V gene lookup returns CDR1 DFQATT and CDR2 SNEGSKA (reference sequence). The CDR3 runs to 14 residues. The CDR3 DNA is TGCAGTGCTAGATGGGACAGGCATCAAGAGACCCAGTACTTC. Encoded protein: CSARWDRHQETQYF.

This clonotype was counted many times. The CDR3 region has the DNA TGTGCCAGCAGCTTAGGGAAGGGACTAGCGGGGGCCAATGAGACCCAGTACTTC. Its protein is CASSLGKGLAGANETQYF. The V call is TRBV13, the J call TRBJ2-5; TRBD2 matches at 14 bases. V lost 0 bases and J lost 5; bases outside the gene matches: 8. This CDR3 region has 18 residues. From germline, CDR1 is PRHDT and CDR2 FYEKMQ (reference sequence).

The J gene is TRBJ2-1, the V gene TRBV11-2; tentatively, D is TRBD2 (6 bases). With 8 bases removed from V and 10 bases from J, the gap between germline ends came to 12 bases. CDR3 length: 11 residues. Per the germline V gene, CDR1 is SGHAT and CDR2 is FQNNGV. The CDR3 loop reads CASHRRDEQFF. CDR3 nucleotide sequence: TGTGCCAGCCACCGGCGGGACGAGCAGTTCTTC.

The chain joins TRBV30 to TRBJ2-6; D is undetermined. The CDR3 loop spans 14 amino acids. With 1 base removed from V and 0 bases from J, the gap between germline ends came to 4 bases. Germline V CDR1 and CDR2: GTSNPN, SVGIG (reference sequence). CDR3 region: CAWSGHSGANVLTF. The DNA for the CDR3 is TGTGCCTGGAGTGGACACTCTGGGGCCAACGTCCTGACTTTC.

The chain recombines TRBV5-1 with TRBJ2-1, with 7 bases fitting TRBD2. The junction had 10 bases not matched to a gene; V was cut back by 4 bases and J by 3 bases. The CDR3 is made up of 16 amino acids. Germline V CDR1 and CDR2: SGHRS, YFSETQ. The CDR3 loop is CASSLTPGTNYNEQFF. CDR3 bases: TGCGCCAGCAGCCTGACCCCGGGGACTAACTACAATGAGCAGTTCTTC.

This clonotype has ten or more counts. The chain is built from TRBV15 and TRBJ2-5, with TRBD1 matching 8 bases. The CDR3 covers 15 residues. From germline, CDR1 is LNHNV and CDR2 YYDKDF (reference sequence). With V trimmed by 1 base and J by 2 bases, 3 bases remained unmatched. CDR3 sequence reads: CATSRGGTGQETQYF. CDR3 nucleotide sequence: TGTGCCACCAGCAGAGGCGGGACAGGACAAGAGACCCAGTACTTC.

The chain recombines TRBV6-4 with TRBJ2-1; D could derive from TRBD1 or TRBD2 (6 bases each). The CDR3 is made up of 15 amino acids. In germline, CDR1 is MRHNA, CDR2 SNTAGT. Trimming removed 8 bases from V and 7 bases from J, with 21 bases in between. The CDR3 nucleotides are TGTGCCAGCGACGTATGGGGGGCGGATAGTAATGAGCAGTTCTTC. It specifies CASDVWGADSNEQFF.

This clonotype came up many times. The chain employs TRBV25-1 and TRBJ1-1; D is perhaps TRBD1 (5 bases). CDR1 and CDR2 (germline): MGHDK, SYGVNS. Trimming cost V 7 bases and J 1 base, with 13 bases left between them. The CDR3 totals 14 residues. The CDR3 sequence: CASIPDTGNTEAFF. CDR3 in DNA: TGTGCCAGCATTCCGGACACTGGGAACACTGAAGCTTTCTTT.

V and J are TRBV12-3 or TRBV12-4 and TRBJ2-3, with 8 bases identical to TRBD1. After removal of 2 bases from V and 1 base from J, the junction contained 5 bases not matched to a gene. The CDR3 extends over 16 amino acids. CDR3 in DNA: TGTGCCAGCAGTTTAACGTTGACAGGGGGCACAGATACGCAGTATTTT. Protein product: CASSLTLTGGTDTQYF.

CDR3 coding DNA: TGTGCCAGCAGCCTTAGGACAGGGGAGGGAGAGACCCAGTACTTC. Translation: CASSLRTGEGETQYF. This chain uses TRBV12-3 or TRBV12-4 with TRBJ2-5; 9 bases are shared with TRBD1. CDR3 length equals 15 residues. V trimming: 6 bases; J trimming: 4 bases; junction bases outside the gene matches: 9.

At least ten counts were recorded for this clonotype. The J gene is TRBJ2-5, the V gene TRBV11-2, with TRBD2 identical over 7 bases. Trimming removed 8 bases from V and 5 bases from J; junction bases left unmatched: 8. Germline CDR1 reads SGHAT; CDR2 reads FQNNGV. CDR3 length: 13 residues. The CDR3 here is CASSTSLRETQYF. The DNA of the CDR3 is TGTGCCAGCTCGACTAGCTTGCGGGAGACCCAGTACTTC.

The chain uses TRBV5-1 and TRBJ1-1, with D perhaps TRBD1 (5 bases). The CDR3 is made up of 17 amino acids. Trimming took 4 bases from V and 3 from J, leaving 22 bases between them. Germline V gene lookup returns CDR1 SGHRS and CDR2 YFSETQ. This chain's CDR3 is CASSEQGTGIMYTEAFF. As DNA, the CDR3 is TGCGCCAGCAGCGAGCAGGGTACGGGAATAATGTACACTGAAGCTTTCTTT.

This clonotype has a count of ten or more. The chain has TRBV12-3 or TRBV12-4 and TRBJ1-1; D is uncertain. V was clipped by 5 bases and J by 5 bases, with 9 bases between them. CDR3 length equals 12 residues. This CDR3 reads CASSPANTEAFF. The CDR3 coding sequence is TGTGCCAGCAGTCCAGCGAATACTGAAGCTTTCTTT.

This clonotype was counted many times. The chain carries TRBV15 and TRBJ2-3; D ambiguous. Germline CDR1 LNHNV, CDR2 YYDKDF (reference sequence). Trimming stripped 2 bases from V and 2 bases from J, with 8 bases between. The CDR3 contains 14 residues. Here the CDR3 DNA reads TGTGCCACCAGCAGACTGGCCCTCACAGATACGCAGTATTTT. Its translation is CATSRLALTDTQYF.

In its sample, this clonotype was seen a few times. This chain connects TRBV15 to TRBJ2-3, with 10 bases aligning to TRBD1. The J segment lost 4 bases and the V segment lost 10 bases, leaving 8 bases of the junction unmatched. The CDR3 totals 14 residues. CDR1 LNHNV and CDR2 YYDKDF come from the germline V gene (reference sequence). The CDR3 spells CAIPGDRGPDTQYF. CDR3 bases: TGTGCCATCCCCGGGGACAGGGGACCAGATACGCAGTATTTT. Drawing the rest from reference TRBV15 and TRBJ2-3, the complete variable domain is DAMVIQNPRYQVTQFGKPVTLSCSQTLNHNVMYWYQQKSSQAPKLLFHYYDKDFNNEADTPDNFQSRRPNTSFCFLDIRSPGLGDTAMYLCAIPGDRGPDTQYFGPGTRLTVL.

The chain recombines TRBV20-1 with TRBJ1-1; D unresolved. The germline V gene encodes CDR1 DFQATT and CDR2 SNEGSKA (reference sequence). CDR3 length equals 16 residues. Trimming cost V 3 bases and J 7 bases, with 24 bases left between them. The CDR3 loop is CSARVVDLDGELEAFF. CDR3 bases: TGCAGTGCTAGGGTGGTTGACCTGGACGGGGAACTTGAAGCTTTCTTT.

This clonotype appeared many times. J is TRBJ1-2 and V is TRBV5-1; D call uncertain. Trimming shortened V by 3 bases and J by 5 bases, and 11 bases separated the two germline ends. The CDR3 length is 13 residues. Germline lookup yields CDR1 SGHRS and CDR2 YFSETQ. As DNA, the CDR3 is TGCGCCAGCAGCTCGGCCCAGACTTATGGCTACACCTTC. This codes for CASSSAQTYGYTF. The complete variable domain, with remaining parts taken from reference TRBV5-1 and TRBJ1-2, reads KAGVTQTPRYLIKTRGQQVTLSCSPISGHRSVSWYQQTPGQGLQFLFEYFSETQRNKGNFPGRFSGRQFSNSRSEMNVSTLELGDSALYLCASSSAQTYGYTFGSGTRLTVV.

This clonotype appeared a few times. CDR3 nucleotide sequence: TGTGCCAGCAGTTACCGGCCGGGACTGCCCTCCTACAATGAGCAGTTCTTC. Translating gives CASSYRPGLPSYNEQFF. V usage is TRBV6-5 and J usage is TRBJ2-1; possibly TRBD2 for D (6 bases). V lost 2 bases, J lost 0 bases, and 14 bases lay in between. The CDR3 is made up of 17 amino acids. Germline V lookup: CDR1 MNHEY, CDR2 SVGAGI.

The table lists this clonotype with a few counts. J is TRBJ2-7 and V is TRBV12-3 or TRBV12-4, with D tentatively TRBD1 (6 bases). V was shortened by 2 bases and J by 1 base, with 15 bases between the two germline ends. The CDR3 runs to 16 residues. The CDR3: CASSLPATGSSYEQYF. Here the CDR3 DNA reads TGTGCCAGCAGTTTACCGGCGACAGGTTCGTCCTACGAGCAGTACTTC.

The CDR3 coding sequence is TGCAGTGCTCCCCCCTGGACTAGCGGGGGAGCAGATACGCAGTATTTT. It specifies CSAPPWTSGGADTQYF. The chain links TRBV20-1 to TRBJ2-3; 13 nucleotides match TRBD2. This CDR3 spans 16 amino acids. The J segment lost 4 bases and the V segment lost 5 bases, leaving 9 bases of the junction unmatched. Per the germline V gene, CDR1 is DFQATT and CDR2 is SNEGSKA (reference sequence).

This clonotype has only a few counts. The chain couples TRBV4-1 to TRBJ2-1; D is undetermined. Germline lookup yields CDR1 MGHRA and CDR2 YSYEKL. This CDR3 is built from 13 residues. Deletions cut 2 bases from V and 10 bases from J, with 12 bases between. Written as DNA, the CDR3 is TGCGCCAGCAGCCAATCCCTACTCAGGGAGCAGTTCTTC. As protein: CASSQSLLREQFF.

This clonotype showed up just a few times. This chain links TRBV20-1 with TRBJ1-6; D unclear. The germline gives CDR1 DFQATT, CDR2 SNEGSKA (reference sequence). V was cut by 1 base and J by 7 bases, with 8 bases left in between. This CDR3 spans 13 amino acids. The CDR3 DNA is TGCAGTGCTAGAGGTATAGGAAATTCACCCCTCCACTTT. This gives the protein CSARGIGNSPLHF.

This clonotype was found a few times. This sequence joins TRBV20-1 and TRBJ2-5, with D unclear. The V and J ends lost 0 bases and 4 bases respectively, with 21 bases between them. Germline CDR1 DFQATT, CDR2 SNEGSKA (reference sequence). This CDR3 region has 17 residues. DNA of the CDR3: TGCAGTGCTAGAGACCCCCCAGGAAGGGCACAGAGAGAGACCCAGTACTTC. Translated: CSARDPPGRAQRETQYF.